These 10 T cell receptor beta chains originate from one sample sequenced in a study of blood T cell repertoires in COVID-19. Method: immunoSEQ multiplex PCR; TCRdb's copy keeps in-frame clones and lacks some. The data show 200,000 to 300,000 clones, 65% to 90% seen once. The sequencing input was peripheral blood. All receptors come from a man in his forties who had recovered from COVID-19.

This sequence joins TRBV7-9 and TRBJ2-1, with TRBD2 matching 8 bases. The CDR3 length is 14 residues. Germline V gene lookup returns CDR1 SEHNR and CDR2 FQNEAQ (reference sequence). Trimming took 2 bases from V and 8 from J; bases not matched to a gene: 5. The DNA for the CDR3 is TGTGCCAGCAGCTTAAGCGGGGGCTGGGATGAGCAGTTCTTC. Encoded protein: CASSLSGGWDEQFF.

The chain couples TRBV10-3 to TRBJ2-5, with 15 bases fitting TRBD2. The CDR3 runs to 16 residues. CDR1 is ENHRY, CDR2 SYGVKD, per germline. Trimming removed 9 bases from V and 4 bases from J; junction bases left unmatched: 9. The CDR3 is CAISKGLAGGGETQYF. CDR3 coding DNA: TGTGCCATATCAAAGGGACTAGCGGGAGGAGGAGAGACCCAGTACTTC.

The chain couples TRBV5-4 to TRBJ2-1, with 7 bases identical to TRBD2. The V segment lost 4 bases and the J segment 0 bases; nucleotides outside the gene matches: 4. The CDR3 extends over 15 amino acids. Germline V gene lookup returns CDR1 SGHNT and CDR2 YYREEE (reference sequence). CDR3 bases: TGTGCCAGCAGCCCGACTAGCTCCTCCTACAATGAGCAGTTCTTC. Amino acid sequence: CASSPTSSSYNEQFF.

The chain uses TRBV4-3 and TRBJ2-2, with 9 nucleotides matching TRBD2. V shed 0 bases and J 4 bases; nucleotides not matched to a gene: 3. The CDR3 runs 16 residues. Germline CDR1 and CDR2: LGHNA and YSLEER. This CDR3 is CASSQEILAGTGELFF. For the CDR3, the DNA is TGCGCCAGCAGCCAAGAAATACTAGCGGGCACCGGGGAGCTGTTTTTT.

The CDR3 protein is CASSRTGTGNTEAFF. Here the CDR3 DNA reads TGCGCCAGCAGCCGAACCGGGACAGGGAACACTGAAGCTTTCTTT. The V call is TRBV4-1, the J call TRBJ1-1, with TRBD1 matching over 8 bases. Unmatched junction bases numbered 5, after V lost 4 bases and J lost 1 base. The CDR3 extends over 15 amino acids. CDR1 is MGHRA and CDR2 is YSYEKL in the germline V gene.

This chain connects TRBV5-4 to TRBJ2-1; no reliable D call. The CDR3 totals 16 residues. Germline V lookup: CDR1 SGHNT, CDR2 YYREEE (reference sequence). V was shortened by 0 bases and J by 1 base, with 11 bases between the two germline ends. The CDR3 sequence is CASSLEVDFSYNEQFF. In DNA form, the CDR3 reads TGTGCCAGCAGCTTGGAAGTAGACTTTTCCTACAATGAGCAGTTCTTC. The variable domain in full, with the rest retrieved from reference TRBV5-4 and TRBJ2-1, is ETGVTQSPTHLIKTRGQQVTLRCSSQSGHNTVSWYQQALGQGPQFIFQYYREEENGRGNFPPRFSGLQFPNYSSELNVNALELDDSALYLCASSLEVDFSYNEQFFGPGTRLTVL.

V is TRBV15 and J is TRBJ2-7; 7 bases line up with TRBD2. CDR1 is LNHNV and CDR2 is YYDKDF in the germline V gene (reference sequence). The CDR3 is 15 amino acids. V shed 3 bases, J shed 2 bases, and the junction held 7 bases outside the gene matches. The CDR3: CATSRKAGSPYEQYF. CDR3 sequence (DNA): TGTGCCACCAGCAGGAAAGCGGGATCCCCCTACGAGCAGTACTTC.

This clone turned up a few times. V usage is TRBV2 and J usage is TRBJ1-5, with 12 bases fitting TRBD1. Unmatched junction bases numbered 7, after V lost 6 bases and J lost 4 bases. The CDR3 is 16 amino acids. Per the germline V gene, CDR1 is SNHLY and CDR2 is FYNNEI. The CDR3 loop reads CASRLGTGGVNQPQHF. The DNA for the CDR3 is TGTGCCAGCAGGCTGGGGACAGGGGGCGTAAATCAGCCCCAGCATTTT.

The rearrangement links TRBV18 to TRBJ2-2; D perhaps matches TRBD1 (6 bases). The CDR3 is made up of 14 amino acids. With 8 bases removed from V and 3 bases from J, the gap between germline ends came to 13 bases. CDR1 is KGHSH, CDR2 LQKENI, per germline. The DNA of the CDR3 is TGTGCCAGCCACAGCAACAGGGACACCGGGGAGCTGTTTTTT. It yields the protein CASHSNRDTGELFF.

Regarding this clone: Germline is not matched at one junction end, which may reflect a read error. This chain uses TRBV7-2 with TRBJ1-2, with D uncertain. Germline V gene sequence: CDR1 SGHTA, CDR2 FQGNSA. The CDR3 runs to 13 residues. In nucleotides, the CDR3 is TGTGCCAGCAGCTTAATCCAAAACTATGGCTTCACCTTC. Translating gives CASSLIQNYGFTF.